This TCR beta chain is drawn from a study of blood T cell repertoires in COVID-19. About the study: T cells, B-cell-depleted T cells, or PBMCs provided the cDNA or gDNA that served as material.

Trimming at V came to 6 bases and at J to 8 bases, leaving 7 bases not matched to a gene. The CDR3 contains 14 residues. The germline V gene has CDR1 LGHDT and CDR2 YNNKEL (reference sequence). Authors' processing steps: How many nucleated cells were present was estimated from reference gene primer amplification. TCRdb's table, derived via immunoSEQ multiplex PCR, lists solely in-frame clones and lacks some. D and trimming come from the DNA, and the V and J calls and clone size come from that table. Of 200,000 to 300,000 clones listed, roughly 87% were seen once; the top ten hold around 7.8%. The chain uses TRBV3-1 (or the pseudogene TRBV3-2) and TRBJ1-6, with TRBD1 matching over 7 bases. The sequenced sample consisted of peripheral blood. This TCR was recovered from a man aged 55 to 70 who had recovered from COVID-19. The CDR3 sequence is CASRPRGTDSPLHF. CDR3 DNA: TGTGCCAGCAGACCCAGGGGGACGGATTCACCCCTCCACTTT.